This is a list of T cell receptor beta chains from one sample in a study of blood T cells in healthy people across ages. TCRdb re-called the 5' RACE reads through MiXCR, storing one row per CDR3 protein. The sample has approximately 800,000 distinct CDR3 sequences; roughly 25% are singletons. The data were also submitted as part of a second study, on T cells of mothers and their children.

Sequenced material: blood. The receptors here all came from a boy aged 10-17 years in good health. CDR3s include the opening cysteine and the closing phenylalanine or tryptophan. The D gene is left open where the match is weak. Only part of the rows carry a size: once, few, many, or a class if the clone is expanded.

>NA|NA|TRBJ2-6|TRBV9
CASSIRDKATQGSGANVLTF
TGTGCCAGCAGCATTAGGGACAAGGCAACCCAGGGCTCTGGGGCCAACGTCCTGACTTTC
>NA|few|TRBJ2-7|TRBV5-6
CASSLSPRPYEQYF
TGTGCCAGCAGCTTGTCTCCTAGACCCTACGAGCAGTACTTC
>NA|NA|TRBJ1-3|TRBV12-3/TRBV12-4
CASHGTSGNTIYF
TGTGCCAGCCACGGGACATCTGGAAACACCATATATTTT
>NA|few|TRBJ1-2|TRBV7-2
CASSSYRRPNYGYTF
TGTGCCAGCAGCTCTTACAGGCGACCTAACTATGGCTACACCTTC
>TRBD1|NA|TRBJ1-2|TRBV4-3
CASSQRHSTGEDGGYTF
TGCGCCAGCAGCCAACGACACTCGACAGGGGAGGACGGGGGCTACACCTTC
>NA|NA|TRBJ1-1|TRBV7-9
CASSLWDNTEAFF
TGTGCCAGCAGCTTATGGGACAATACTGAAGCTTTCTTT
>NA|few|TRBJ2-5|TRBV3-1
CACSQGPWDAGETQYF
TGTGCCTGCAGCCAGGGTCCCTGGGATGCAGGCGAGACCCAGTACTTC
>NA|NA|TRBJ2-3|TRBV2
CASSEDGVATDTQYF
TGTGCCAGCAGTGAAGACGGGGTTGCCACAGATACGCAGTATTTT
>NA|NA|TRBJ2-5|TRBV9
CASSLWGEVGQETQYF
TGTGCCAGCAGCCTATGGGGGGAGGTGGGCCAAGAGACCCAGTACTTC
>TRBD1|few|TRBJ2-7|TRBV3-1
CASSPPGQHLEQYF
TGTGCCAGCAGCCCACCGGGACAGCATCTCGAGCAGTACTTC
>TRBD2|NA|TRBJ2-3|TRBV6-6
CASSYSSGVSTDTQYF
TGTGCCAGCAGTTACTCGAGCGGGGTCAGCACAGATACGCAGTATTTT
>TRBD2|few|TRBJ2-1|TRBV6-5
CASSYSGGSNEQFF
TGTGCCAGCAGTTACTCCGGGGGGTCAAATGAGCAGTTCTTC
>NA|many|TRBJ2-5|TRBV28
CASSLAGTEETQYF
TGTGCCAGCAGCTTAGCCGGGACGGAAGAGACCCAGTACTTC
>NA|few|TRBJ1-2|TRBV12-3/TRBV12-4
CASSGVAATYYYGYTF
TGTGCCAGCAGTGGGGTTGCAGCCACCTATTACTATGGCTACACCTTC
>TRBD2|many|TRBJ2-5|TRBV7-2
CASSPLAGGPETQYF
TGTGCCAGCAGCCCTCTAGCGGGGGGGCCCGAGACCCAGTACTTC
>NA|NA|TRBJ2-7|TRBV4-1
CASSQDSRGNEQYF
TGCGCCAGCAGTCAAGATTCCAGGGGCAACGAGCAGTACTTC
>NA|NA|TRBJ2-3|TRBV12-3/TRBV12-4
CASSLASDPRDTQYF
TGTGCCAGCAGTTTAGCTTCGGACCCACGAGATACGCAGTATTTT
>NA|NA|TRBJ2-1|TRBV29-1
CSVEDPGLGETQCF
TGCAGCGTTGAAGATCCTGGGTTGGGGGAGACCCAGTGCTTC
>NA|NA|TRBJ1-3|TRBV7-2
CASSLTGGRTGNTIYF
TGTGCCAGCAGCTTAACGGGAGGACGGACTGGAAACACCATATATTTT
>NA|NA|TRBJ2-5|TRBV20-1
CSAYWGAGETQYF
TGCAGTGCTTACTGGGGGGCCGGCGAGACCCAGTACTTC
>NA|NA|TRBJ2-7|TRBV13
CASSFRPYPGSSYEQYF
TGTGCCAGCAGCTTTAGGCCCTATCCGGGTAGCTCCTACGAGCAGTACTTC
>TRBD1|NA|TRBJ2-1|TRBV5-1
CASSLEQGRSSYNEQFF
TGCGCCAGCAGCTTGGAACAGGGGAGAAGCTCCTACAATGAGCAGTTCTTC
>NA|few|TRBJ2-5|TRBV5-6
CASSLEGSRETQYF
TGTGCCAGCAGCTTGGAGGGTAGCCGAGAGACCCAGTACTTC
>NA|NA|TRBJ2-7|TRBV9
CASSAGFGAAGEKYEQYF
TGTGCCAGCAGCGCCGGATTCGGGGCAGCCGGGGAGAAATACGAGCAGTACTTC
>TRBD1|NA|TRBJ1-3|TRBV27
CASRTGAAGNTIYF
TGTGCCAGTAGAACAGGGGCGGCTGGAAACACCATATATTTT
>TRBD1|NA|TRBJ2-1|TRBV18
CASSPGTGVSNEQFF
TGTGCCAGCTCACCGGGGACAGGAGTGAGCAATGAGCAGTTCTTC
>NA|NA|TRBJ2-1|TRBV29-1
CSVENDYNEQFF
TGCAGCGTTGAAAACGATTACAATGAGCAGTTCTTC
>NA|NA|TRBJ2-7|TRBV5-1
CASSLVGETSYEQYF
TGCGCCAGCAGCTTGGTAGGTGAGACCTCCTACGAGCAGTACTTC
>TRBD2|NA|TRBJ2-3|TRBV29-1
CSALAGGAADTQYF
TGCAGCGCCCTAGCGGGAGGCGCAGCAGATACGCAGTATTTT
>NA|few|TRBJ1-1|TRBV7-9
CASSLAGGAEAFF
TGTGCCAGCAGCTTAGCGGGAGGTGCTGAAGCTTTCTTT
>NA|NA|TRBJ2-5|TRBV5-1
CASSLARVTETQYF
TGCGCCAGCAGCTTGGCCAGGGTGACGGAGACCCAGTACTTC
>NA|NA|TRBJ1-4|TRBV5-1
CASSPAGDVSEKLFF
TGCGCCAGCAGCCCGGCGGGGGACGTAAGCGAAAAACTGTTTTTT
>NA|few|TRBJ2-1|TRBV12-3/TRBV12-4
CASRVAPVNEQFF
TGTGCCAGCAGGGTAGCGCCGGTAAATGAGCAGTTCTTC
>NA|NA|TRBJ1-4|TRBV20-1
CSASRGRAGEKLFF
TGCAGTGCTAGTCGGGGCAGGGCGGGAGAAAAACTGTTTTTT
>TRBD2|NA|TRBJ2-7|TRBV28
CASSRTSYSGRGNEQYF
TGTGCCAGCAGTCGCACCTCATACAGCGGGAGAGGGAACGAGCAGTACTTC
>NA|NA|TRBJ2-1|TRBV7-2
CASSLQSGYEQFF
TGTGCCAGCAGCTTACAATCAGGTTATGAGCAGTTCTTC
>TRBD1|NA|TRBJ1-5|TRBV20-1
CSARSDRLRYSNQPQHF
TGCAGTGCTAGGTCGGACAGGCTGCGGTATAGCAATCAGCCCCAGCATTTT
>TRBD1|NA|TRBJ2-1|TRBV7-9
CASSFSRGPSTSYNEQFF
TGTGCCAGCAGCTTTAGTAGGGGGCCTAGCACCTCCTACAATGAGCAGTTCTTC
>NA|NA|TRBJ2-7|TRBV7-9
CASSQRCRELFCEQYF
TGTGCCAGCAGCCAAAGATGTCGGGAATTGTTCTGCGAGCAGTACTTC
>TRBD1|NA|TRBJ1-1|TRBV20-1
CSARSPRGQEAFF
TGCAGTGCCAGAAGCCCGAGGGGACAGGAAGCTTTCTTT
>TRBD1|few|TRBJ1-2|TRBV5-1
CASRLQGADYGYTF
TGCGCCAGCAGATTACAGGGGGCCGACTATGGCTACACCTTC
>TRBD1|few|TRBJ2-7|TRBV7-9
CASSLQTGGSYEQYF
TGTGCCAGCAGCCTCCAGACAGGGGGCTCCTACGAGCAGTACTTC
>NA|NA|TRBJ2-7|TRBV7-6
CASSSPGSEQYF
TGTGCCAGCAGCTCCCCGGGGAGCGAGCAGTACTTC
>TRBD1|NA|TRBJ1-2|TRBV4-3
CASSQETGSYGYTF
TGCGCCAGCAGCCAAGAGACAGGGTCCTATGGCTACACCTTC
>NA|few|TRBJ1-1|TRBV29-1
CSVEGDGENTEAFF
TGCAGCGTTGAAGGGGACGGCGAGAACACTGAAGCTTTCTTT
>NA|NA|TRBJ2-5|TRBV6-5
CASSYFRGNTKTQETQYF
TGTGCCAGCAGTTACTTCCGGGGAAATACGAAGACCCAAGAGACCCAGTACTTC
>NA|NA|TRBJ2-2|TRBV19
CASSIDRHRELFF
TGTGCCAGTAGTATAGACCGACACAGGGAGCTGTTTTTT
>NA|NA|TRBJ2-5|TRBV27
CASSFDQRGTHEQYF
TGTGCCAGCAGTTTCGACCAGAGGGGGACGCATGAGCAGTACTTC
>TRBD1|NA|TRBJ2-1|TRBV6-2/TRBV6-3
CASTDRTGGVYNEQFF
TGTGCCAGCACCGATAGGACAGGGGGCGTCTACAATGAGCAGTTCTTC
>NA|NA|TRBJ2-5|TRBV7-9
CASSLLRSETQYF
TGTGCCAGCAGCTTACTTAGGTCGGAGACCCAGTACTTC
>NA|few|TRBJ2-2|TRBV4-1
CASSQEGRKYGELFF
TGCGCCAGCAGCCAAGAAGGTCGCAAGTACGGGGAGCTGTTTTTT